A selection of T cell receptor beta chains follows, all from one sample in a study of blood T cell repertoires in COVID-19. Assay used: immunoSEQ multiplex PCR; TCRdb lists only in-frame clones, some missing. The sample contains about 240,000 clones, 75% to 85% of which appear only once. The sequenced material came from peripheral blood. The receptor source for this set is a human donor in a cohort sampled during active COVID-19. Both conserved end residues are part of each CDR3. The D gene is left open where the match is weak. Clone size is not always given. Where it is, it says once, few, many or a class for expanded clones.

d_gene: TRBD2; v_gene: TRBV7-2; abundance: -; j_gene: TRBJ2-3; CDR3nt: TGTGCCAGCAGGCTAGCGGGGGGGACAGATACGCAGTATTTT; CDR3aa: CASRLAGGTDTQYF
d_gene: TRBD2; v_gene: TRBV10-2; abundance: once; j_gene: TRBJ2-5; CDR3nt: TGCGCCAGCAGTGAGTCGGGGCTAGCGGGATACCAAGAGACCCAGTACTTC; CDR3aa: CASSESGLAGYQETQYF
d_gene: TRBD2; v_gene: TRBV6-4; abundance: -; j_gene: TRBJ2-3; CDR3nt: TGTGCCAGCAGTGACTCCGGGACTAGCGGCACAGATACGCAGTATTTT; CDR3aa: CASSDSGTSGTDTQYF
d_gene: -; v_gene: TRBV6-5; abundance: -; j_gene: TRBJ1-5; CDR3nt: TGTGCCAGCAGTTCCAAGGACAGCCGCAATCAGCCCCAGCATTTT; CDR3aa: CASSSKDSRNQPQHF
d_gene: -; v_gene: TRBV10-3; abundance: -; j_gene: TRBJ1-6; CDR3nt: TGTGCCATCGCTCAGGGTAAAGACAATTCACCCCTCCACTTT; CDR3aa: CAIAQGKDNSPLHF
d_gene: -; v_gene: TRBV4-1; abundance: once; j_gene: TRBJ1-2; CDR3nt: TGCGCCAGCAGCCAAGCGGGGGGGCTTTGGAAAAGTGGCTACACCTTC; CDR3aa: CASSQAGGLWKSGYTF
d_gene: TRBD1; v_gene: TRBV4-1; abundance: -; j_gene: TRBJ1-1; CDR3nt: TGCGCCAGCAGCCAAGGTCCCGGGACAGGGTGGGTGAACACTGAAGCTTTCTTT; CDR3aa: CASSQGPGTGWVNTEAFF
d_gene: -; v_gene: TRBV9; abundance: once; j_gene: TRBJ2-3; CDR3nt: TGTGCCAGCAGCGTAGATGCTGGGAGGTGGTCTAGCACAGATACGCAGTATTTT; CDR3aa: CASSVDAGRWSSTDTQYF
d_gene: -; v_gene: TRBV6-1; abundance: -; j_gene: TRBJ1-1; CDR3nt: TGTGCCAGCAGTGAACACAGTCTTCGGACTGAAGCTTTCTTT; CDR3aa: CASSEHSLRTEAFF
d_gene: TRBD2; v_gene: TRBV5-4; abundance: -; j_gene: TRBJ2-7; CDR3nt: TGTGCCAGCAGCTTTTCGGGAGGGAGTGGGCAGTACTTC; CDR3aa: CASSFSGGSGQYF
d_gene: -; v_gene: TRBV24-1; abundance: -; j_gene: TRBJ2-5; CDR3nt: TGTGCCACCAGTGATTCCGGGATCCAAGAGACCCAGTACTTC; CDR3aa: CATSDSGIQETQYF
d_gene: -; v_gene: TRBV24-1; abundance: -; j_gene: TRBJ2-4; CDR3nt: TGTGCCACCAGGCTACTATCGGGGAACATTCAGTACTTC; CDR3aa: CATRLLSGNIQYF
d_gene: -; v_gene: TRBV7-2; abundance: -; j_gene: TRBJ1-1; CDR3nt: TGTGCCAGCACCCCAACAGGGCGGATCAGTGAAGCTTTCTTT; CDR3aa: CASTPTGRISEAFF
d_gene: -; v_gene: TRBV18; abundance: -; j_gene: TRBJ2-7; CDR3nt: TGTGCCAGCTCACCACGGGCAGCCTACGAGCAGTACTTC; CDR3aa: CASSPRAAYEQYF
d_gene: TRBD2; v_gene: TRBV4-1; abundance: -; j_gene: TRBJ2-7; CDR3nt: TGCGCCAGCAGCCCCGGGACTAGCGGGAACGCCTACGAGCAGTACTTC; CDR3aa: CASSPGTSGNAYEQYF
d_gene: TRBD2; v_gene: TRBV30; abundance: -; j_gene: TRBJ2-1; CDR3nt: TGTGCCTGGAGTGTACGAAGACTAGCGGGGGGTTATGGTGAGCAGTTCTTC; CDR3aa: CAWSVRRLAGGYGEQFF
d_gene: TRBD2; v_gene: TRBV27; abundance: once; j_gene: TRBJ2-1; CDR3nt: TGTGCCAGCAGTTTATCGACGAAGCGGCGGGGGGAATACAATGAGCAGTTCTTC; CDR3aa: CASSLSTKRRGEYNEQFF
d_gene: TRBD2; v_gene: TRBV5-1; abundance: few; j_gene: TRBJ2-3; CDR3nt: TGCGCCAGCAGCTCACTAGCGGGAGAGACAGATACGCAGTATTTT; CDR3aa: CASSSLAGETDTQYF
d_gene: -; v_gene: TRBV28; abundance: -; j_gene: TRBJ1-6; CDR3nt: TGTGCCAGCCGCGAAGCCCAGGGAAGGGATTCACCCCTCCACTTT; CDR3aa: CASREAQGRDSPLHF
d_gene: TRBD2; v_gene: TRBV28; abundance: -; j_gene: TRBJ2-7; CDR3nt: TGTGCCAGCCGAGGGACTACCGGTTCCTACTTGAGCTCCTACGAGCAGTACTTC; CDR3aa: CASRGTTGSYLSSYEQYF
d_gene: -; v_gene: TRBV4-1; abundance: -; j_gene: TRBJ2-1; CDR3nt: TGCGCCAGCAGCCATCCCCTCGATGATACTAGGACCAATGAGCAGTTCTTC; CDR3aa: CASSHPLDDTRTNEQFF
d_gene: -; v_gene: TRBV5-4; abundance: -; j_gene: TRBJ2-3; CDR3nt: TGTGCCAGCAGCTTGGCCACTAGCAGGGCCGAAGATACGCAGTATTTT; CDR3aa: CASSLATSRAEDTQYF
d_gene: TRBD1; v_gene: TRBV27; abundance: -; j_gene: TRBJ2-7; CDR3nt: TGTGCCAGCAGTCCGCACAGGGGAAGGGGATCCTACGAGCAGTACTTC; CDR3aa: CASSPHRGRGSYEQYF
d_gene: -; v_gene: TRBV11-3; abundance: -; j_gene: TRBJ2-1; CDR3nt: TGTGCCAGCAGCTTAGCACAAGGGGATGAGCAGTTCTTC; CDR3aa: CASSLAQGDEQFF
d_gene: -; v_gene: TRBV29-1; abundance: -; j_gene: TRBJ1-1; CDR3nt: TGCAGCGTTGGAATGAGCCAGGGCCTCACTGAAGCTTTCTTT; CDR3aa: CSVGMSQGLTEAFF
d_gene: -; v_gene: TRBV12-2; abundance: -; j_gene: TRBJ1-5; CDR3nt: TGTGCAAGTCGCTCCTGTTCTGGGGCCCACAATCAGCCCCAGCATTTT; CDR3aa: CASRSCSGAHNQPQHF
d_gene: TRBD1; v_gene: TRBV30; abundance: -; j_gene: TRBJ1-6; CDR3nt: TGTGCCTGGAGTTCCGGGACAGACTTCTTAGATTCACCCCTCCACTTT; CDR3aa: CAWSSGTDFLDSPLHF
d_gene: -; v_gene: TRBV5-1; abundance: once; j_gene: TRBJ2-2; CDR3nt: TGCGCCAGCAGCTTGGCAGGGGTTTCGAACACCGGGGAGCTGTTTTTT; CDR3aa: CASSLAGVSNTGELFF
d_gene: TRBD1; v_gene: TRBV5-1; abundance: -; j_gene: TRBJ1-2; CDR3nt: TGCGCCAGCACCCCACAGGGGGCGATGAACTATGGCTACACCTTC; CDR3aa: CASTPQGAMNYGYTF
d_gene: TRBD2; v_gene: TRBV10-1; abundance: once; j_gene: TRBJ2-3; CDR3nt: TGCGCCAGCAGTGAGTCAGCGCTAGCGGGAGGGGATACGCAGTATTTT; CDR3aa: CASSESALAGGDTQYF
d_gene: -; v_gene: TRBV5-1; abundance: -; j_gene: TRBJ2-7; CDR3nt: TGCGCCAGCAGCTTGAACGTTGGGGGCCGGAAGGACGAGCAGTACTTC; CDR3aa: CASSLNVGGRKDEQYF
d_gene: -; v_gene: TRBV14; abundance: -; j_gene: TRBJ2-3; CDR3nt: TGTGCCAGCAGCCAGGTCGGTACGCAGTATTTT; CDR3aa: CASSQVGTQYF
d_gene: -; v_gene: TRBV6-1; abundance: -; j_gene: TRBJ1-1; CDR3nt: TGTGCCAGCAGTGAGTTCTGGAACACTGAAGCTTTCTTT; CDR3aa: CASSEFWNTEAFF
d_gene: TRBD1; v_gene: TRBV5-4; abundance: once; j_gene: TRBJ1-1; CDR3nt: TGTGCCAGCATTAATAAACACAGGGGGGACACTGAAGCTTTCTTT; CDR3aa: CASINKHRGDTEAFF
d_gene: TRBD1; v_gene: TRBV3-1/TRBV3-2; abundance: few; j_gene: TRBJ2-2; CDR3nt: TGTGCCAGCAGCCAAGATCAGGACAGGGGGGAGCTGTTTTTT; CDR3aa: CASSQDQDRGELFF
d_gene: TRBD1; v_gene: TRBV12-3/TRBV12-4; abundance: -; j_gene: TRBJ2-7; CDR3nt: TGTGCCAGCAGTGCGGGACAGGAGTACGAGCAGTACTTC; CDR3aa: CASSAGQEYEQYF
d_gene: TRBD1; v_gene: TRBV25-1; abundance: -; j_gene: TRBJ1-4; CDR3nt: TGTGCCAGCAGTGATTTCAGGGGGCCCTATGAAAAACTGTTTTTT; CDR3aa: CASSDFRGPYEKLFF
d_gene: -; v_gene: TRBV5-1; abundance: -; j_gene: TRBJ1-1; CDR3nt: TGCGCCAGCAGCTTGGATCCGGGGTTAAGAGGTACTGAAGCTTTCTTT; CDR3aa: CASSLDPGLRGTEAFF
d_gene: -; v_gene: TRBV15; abundance: few; j_gene: TRBJ1-5; CDR3nt: TGTGCCACCTCACGGCAGGATCAGCCCCAGCATTTT; CDR3aa: CATSRQDQPQHF
d_gene: -; v_gene: TRBV6-5; abundance: -; j_gene: TRBJ1-1; CDR3nt: TGTGCCAGCAGTTACTCGACAACAGGTTCTATCTTT; CDR3aa: CASSYSTTGSIF
d_gene: -; v_gene: TRBV4-1; abundance: -; j_gene: TRBJ2-1; CDR3nt: TGCGCCAGCAGCCAGATGGGTAGCATCGATGAGCAGTTCTTC; CDR3aa: CASSQMGSIDEQFF
d_gene: TRBD1; v_gene: TRBV30; abundance: few; j_gene: TRBJ1-6; CDR3nt: TGTGCCTGGAGTAAAACCTGGGACAGATTTAATTCACCCCTCCACTTT; CDR3aa: CAWSKTWDRFNSPLHF
d_gene: TRBD1; v_gene: TRBV5-1; abundance: -; j_gene: TRBJ2-7; CDR3nt: TGCGCCAGCAGCCGACAGGGGGCAAACGAGCAGTACTTC; CDR3aa: CASSRQGANEQYF
d_gene: -; v_gene: TRBV5-1; abundance: -; j_gene: TRBJ1-5; CDR3nt: TGCGCCAGCAGCTTGGAAGGCGGGGCGGGTCAGCCCCAGCATTTT; CDR3aa: CASSLEGGAGQPQHF
d_gene: -; v_gene: TRBV18; abundance: -; j_gene: TRBJ2-5; CDR3nt: TGTGCCAGCTCACCCACGGGGAACCAAGAGACCCAGTACTTC; CDR3aa: CASSPTGNQETQYF
d_gene: -; v_gene: TRBV7-9; abundance: -; j_gene: TRBJ2-3; CDR3nt: TGTGCCAGCAGCTTGAGCGGATCTAGCACAGATACGCAGTATTTT; CDR3aa: CASSLSGSSTDTQYF
d_gene: TRBD1; v_gene: TRBV10-3; abundance: once; j_gene: TRBJ1-2; CDR3nt: TGTGCCATCAGTGAGTTTTCAGGGGGCGAAGGCTACACCTTC; CDR3aa: CAISEFSGGEGYTF
d_gene: -; v_gene: TRBV2; abundance: -; j_gene: TRBJ2-7; CDR3nt: TGTGCCAGCAGACAGAACAATTACTCCTACGAGCAGTACTTC; CDR3aa: CASRQNNYSYEQYF
d_gene: -; v_gene: TRBV28; abundance: -; j_gene: TRBJ2-6; CDR3nt: TGTGCCAGCAGTTCAGGGTCCGTTCTTTCTGGGGCCAACGTCCTGACTTTC; CDR3aa: CASSSGSVLSGANVLTF
d_gene: -; v_gene: TRBV5-1; abundance: many; j_gene: TRBJ1-3; CDR3nt: TGCGCCAGCAGCTTGGTATTCGGGGTTTCGAGCTCTGGAAACACCATATATTTT; CDR3aa: CASSLVFGVSSSGNTIYF
d_gene: TRBD2; v_gene: TRBV2; abundance: -; j_gene: TRBJ2-7; CDR3nt: TGTGCCAGCAGTGAAAGCGGGACCTACGAGCAGTACTTC; CDR3aa: CASSESGTYEQYF
d_gene: -; v_gene: TRBV7-9; abundance: few; j_gene: TRBJ2-7; CDR3nt: -; CDR3aa: CASSSSDEQYF
d_gene: TRBD1; v_gene: TRBV6-5; abundance: few; j_gene: TRBJ1-5; CDR3nt: TGTGCCAGCAGTTACGCTCAAACAGGGGAATGGCCCCAGCATTTT; CDR3aa: CASSYAQTGEWPQHF
d_gene: -; v_gene: TRBV25-1; abundance: -; j_gene: TRBJ2-2; CDR3nt: TGTGCCAGCAGGGCCACAGGGTTCCCCGGGGAGCTGTTTTTT; CDR3aa: CASRATGFPGELFF